This is a list of T cell receptor beta chains from one sample in a study of blood T cell repertoires in COVID-19. Sequencing used immunoSEQ multiplex PCR; TCRdb keeps in-frame clones, though not all of them. The sample carries around 60,000 clones, around 84% recorded once. The sequencing sample was made of peripheral blood. The source is a woman aged 55-70 years with acute or convalescent COVID-19. Both conserved end residues are part of each CDR3. A D gene is named only where the DNA matches it firmly. Clone size is given for some rows only: seen once, a few or many times, or a class if the clone is expanded.

D: NA
V: TRBV5-6
J: TRBJ2-7
size: NA
DNA: TGTGCCAGCAGCTTTAGACATGCCCCCTACGAGCAGTACTTC
CDR3: CASSFRHAPYEQYF

D: NA
V: TRBV19
J: TRBJ1-1
size: NA
DNA: TGTGCCAGTAGTGGCCAGGGAAGGGTAGCTGAAGCTTTCTTT
CDR3: CASSGQGRVAEAFF

D: NA
V: TRBV2
J: TRBJ2-2
size: NA
DNA: TGTGCCAGCAGTGAGCAGGGATTGGACACCGGGGAGCTGTTTTTT
CDR3: CASSEQGLDTGELFF

D: TRBD1
V: TRBV4-1
J: TRBJ1-5
size: once
DNA: TGCGCCAGCAGCCCAGCGGGACAGGGTCTAGAGCCCCAGCATTTT
CDR3: CASSPAGQGLEPQHF

D: TRBD1
V: TRBV9
J: TRBJ2-5
size: NA
DNA: TGTGCCAGCAGCGTAGGAGAGGGGGCGCTGAGGGAGACCCAGTACTTC
CDR3: CASSVGEGALRETQYF

D: NA
V: TRBV19
J: TRBJ1-6
size: NA
DNA: TGTGCCAGTAGTATTAAAATAGGCGGGAGCTCCTATAATTCACCCCTCCACTTT
CDR3: CASSIKIGGSSYNSPLHF

D: NA
V: TRBV7-2
J: TRBJ2-7
size: NA
DNA: TGTGCCAGCAGCTTGTTCGTCGGCTCCTACGAGCAGTACTTC
CDR3: CASSLFVGSYEQYF

D: NA
V: TRBV21-1
J: TRBJ2-2
size: once
DNA: TGTGCCAGCCTTAAACCGGGACAGGGGATGAACACCGGGGAGCTGTTTTTT
CDR3: CASLKPGQGMNTGELFF

D: NA
V: TRBV18
J: TRBJ1-4
size: NA
DNA: TGTGCCAGCTCACCATATCAGGTTACTAATGAAAAACTGTTTTTT
CDR3: CASSPYQVTNEKLFF

D: TRBD2
V: TRBV30
J: TRBJ2-5
size: NA
DNA: TGTGCCTGGAGTGTACCTAGCGGGGGGGTCGCTGAAGAGACCCAGTACTTC
CDR3: CAWSVPSGGVAEETQYF

D: NA
V: TRBV30
J: TRBJ2-2
size: NA
DNA: TGTGCCTGGACCGCGCAGCGGCTATACACCGGGGAGCTGTTTTTT
CDR3: CAWTAQRLYTGELFF

D: TRBD1
V: TRBV2
J: TRBJ2-7
size: NA
DNA: TGTGCCAGCAGTGACCAGGGGGCAGGCGAGCAGTACTTC
CDR3: CASSDQGAGEQYF

D: TRBD2
V: TRBV7-9
J: TRBJ2-7
size: NA
DNA: TGTGCCAGCAGCGCTGACTACGGCGGGGGCTACGAGCAGTACTTC
CDR3: CASSADYGGGYEQYF

D: NA
V: TRBV5-1
J: TRBJ2-1
size: NA
DNA: TGCGCCAGCAGCCCCTCGGGCAGGACACCCTGGGGTGAGCAGTTCTTC
CDR3: CASSPSGRTPWGEQFF

D: NA
V: TRBV6-4
J: TRBJ2-2
size: NA
DNA: TGTGCCTCTTTTGGGGGGAGATTCGGGACAGTTTCGACCGGGGAGCTGTTTTTT
CDR3: CASFGGRFGTVSTGELFF

D: TRBD1
V: TRBV7-9
J: TRBJ2-2
size: NA
DNA: TGTGCCAGCAGCTTAGGACAGGGGGCCACCGGGGAGCTGTTTTTT
CDR3: CASSLGQGATGELFF

D: NA
V: TRBV4-1
J: TRBJ2-2
size: once
DNA: TGCGCCAGCAGCCAATCCCAGGCAGGGACCGGGGAGCTGTTTTTT
CDR3: CASSQSQAGTGELFF

D: NA
V: TRBV29-1
J: TRBJ2-3
size: NA
DNA: TGCAGCGCCGGGACAAGCACAGATACGCAGTATTTT
CDR3: CSAGTSTDTQYF

D: TRBD1
V: TRBV5-1
J: TRBJ1-4
size: NA
DNA: TGCGCCAGCAGCGGGACAGGGGGAACGGTAACTAATGAAAAACTGTTTTTT
CDR3: CASSGTGGTVTNEKLFF

D: NA
V: TRBV9
J: TRBJ1-1
size: NA
DNA: TGTGCCAGCAGCGTGGGAACAGGAGTGGCGGCTTTCTTT
CDR3: CASSVGTGVAAFF

D: TRBD2
V: TRBV5-1
J: TRBJ2-2
size: NA
DNA: TGCGCCAGCAGCTTAGCGGGGTCCACCGGGGAGCTGTTTTTT
CDR3: CASSLAGSTGELFF

D: TRBD1
V: TRBV7-9
J: TRBJ1-2
size: NA
DNA: TGTGCCAGCAGCCTAGCGGTAGGGGGCCCCGAGGAGTATGGCTACACCTTC
CDR3: CASSLAVGGPEEYGYTF

D: NA
V: TRBV19
J: TRBJ1-5
size: NA
DNA: TGTGCCAGTAGGACAGTTCCCAATCAGCCCCAGCATTTT
CDR3: CASRTVPNQPQHF

D: NA
V: TRBV19
J: TRBJ1-6
size: NA
DNA: TGTGCCAGTAGCGCCATTACAGGGCGTTCACCCCTCCACTTT
CDR3: CASSAITGRSPLHF

D: NA
V: TRBV6-1
J: TRBJ1-1
size: few
DNA: TGTGCCAGCAGTGAAGGCAGGGTTGCAACTGAAGCTTTCTTT
CDR3: CASSEGRVATEAFF

D: NA
V: TRBV20-1
J: TRBJ1-1
size: NA
DNA: TGCAGTGCTAGTTGGGGGGTCGGATTGAACACTGAAGCTTTCTTT
CDR3: CSASWGVGLNTEAFF

D: TRBD2
V: TRBV9
J: TRBJ2-7
size: NA
DNA: TGTGCCAGCAGCAAAGGACGGGGGGGCTCCGAGCAGTACTTC
CDR3: CASSKGRGGSEQYF

D: NA
V: TRBV7-9
J: TRBJ2-3
size: NA
DNA: TGTGCCAGCAGCCAGATCCAGGGGCCCCCGTATTTT
CDR3: CASSQIQGPPYF

D: NA
V: TRBV7-3
J: TRBJ2-1
size: NA
DNA: TGTGCCAGCAGCCCTATTCCCGGGTCCTACAATGAGCAGTTCTTC
CDR3: CASSPIPGSYNEQFF

D: NA
V: TRBV24-1
J: TRBJ1-1
size: NA
DNA: TGTGCCACCAGTGTGGGACAGAACACTGAAGCTTTCTTT
CDR3: CATSVGQNTEAFF

D: TRBD2
V: TRBV13
J: TRBJ2-3
size: NA
DNA: TGTGCCAGCAGCTCCCGGACTAGCGGGGGGAGAGGGACGCAGTATTTT
CDR3: CASSSRTSGGRGTQYF

D: NA
V: TRBV19
J: TRBJ1-5
size: NA
DNA: TGTGCCAGTAGGCAGGGCTATCAGCCCCAGCATTTT
CDR3: CASRQGYQPQHF

D: TRBD1
V: TRBV6-5
J: TRBJ1-3
size: NA
DNA: TGTGCCAGCAGTCGCGACAGGGTTGGAAACACCATATATTTT
CDR3: CASSRDRVGNTIYF

D: TRBD1
V: TRBV7-9
J: TRBJ2-7
size: NA
DNA: TGTGCCAGCAGCTTCGCAGGGGGCGAGCAGTACTTC
CDR3: CASSFAGGEQYF

D: TRBD1
V: TRBV6-5
J: TRBJ2-3
size: NA
DNA: TGTGCCAGCAGCCAATATCAGGGGGCTGGGGATACGCAGTATTTT
CDR3: CASSQYQGAGDTQYF

D: NA
V: TRBV2
J: TRBJ1-1
size: NA
DNA: TGTGCCAGCAGGCTCGACAGGTTGGTAGGAGCTTTCTTT
CDR3: CASRLDRLVGAFF

D: TRBD1
V: TRBV18
J: TRBJ1-1
size: NA
DNA: TGTGCCAGCTCACCCCCAGGGGGGAACACTGAAGCTTTCTTT
CDR3: CASSPPGGNTEAFF

D: NA
V: TRBV5-5
J: TRBJ1-6
size: NA
DNA: TGTGCCAGCAGCTTGGGGCTCGGGGGGGGAGGTTCACCCCTCCACTTT
CDR3: CASSLGLGGGGSPLHF

D: TRBD2
V: TRBV5-1
J: TRBJ2-7
size: NA
DNA: TGCGCCAGCAGGTCACGCGGGGGGCCTCTCTACGAGCAGTACTTC
CDR3: CASRSRGGPLYEQYF

D: NA
V: TRBV3-1/TRBV3-2
J: TRBJ2-1
size: NA
DNA: TGTGCCAGCAGCCACCATGGGGGACTTGTCGATGAGCAGTTCTTC
CDR3: CASSHHGGLVDEQFF

D: TRBD1
V: TRBV9
J: TRBJ2-6
size: NA
DNA: TGTGCCTCGACGGGACAGGGGATCTCTGGGGCCAACGTCCTGACTTTC
CDR3: CASTGQGISGANVLTF

D: NA
V: TRBV7-9
J: TRBJ2-7
size: NA
DNA: TGTGCCAGCAGCTTAGAGAGGTGGCAGTACTTC
CDR3: CASSLERWQYF

D: TRBD1
V: TRBV7-9
J: TRBJ1-4
size: NA
DNA: TGTGCCAGCAGCTTAGGGGGACAGGGGGAAAAACTGTTTTTT
CDR3: CASSLGGQGEKLFF

D: TRBD1
V: TRBV4-2
J: TRBJ2-1
size: NA
DNA: TGTGCCAGCAGCCGGGGTGCAGGGGGTCTTTACAATGAGCAGTTCTTC
CDR3: CASSRGAGGLYNEQFF

D: NA
V: TRBV29-1
J: TRBJ1-1
size: NA
DNA: TGCAGCGTTGAAGTGAGGGACAAAAATTTGAACACTGAAGCTTTCTTT
CDR3: CSVEVRDKNLNTEAFF

D: TRBD2
V: TRBV6-1
J: TRBJ2-3
size: NA
DNA: TGTGCCAGCAGTGAAGACCCAGCGGGGGGGACCACAGATACGCAGTATTTT
CDR3: CASSEDPAGGTTDTQYF

D: NA
V: TRBV15
J: TRBJ1-1
size: NA
DNA: TGTGCCACCAGCAGAGATAAGAACACTGAAGCTTTCTTT
CDR3: CATSRDKNTEAFF

D: TRBD2
V: TRBV5-1
J: TRBJ2-7
size: NA
DNA: TGCGCCAGCAGTAGCGGGGGGGCCCACGAGCAGTACTTC
CDR3: CASSSGGAHEQYF

D: NA
V: TRBV15
J: TRBJ2-1
size: NA
DNA: TGTGCCACCAGCAGAGAACAGGGAAATGAGCAGTTCTTC
CDR3: CATSREQGNEQFF

D: TRBD2
V: TRBV11-1
J: TRBJ2-7
size: NA
DNA: TGTGCCAGCAGCTTCGGGGTAGCGGGGGCCTACGAGCAGTACTTC
CDR3: CASSFGVAGAYEQYF

D: TRBD1
V: TRBV24-1
J: TRBJ1-2
size: NA
DNA: TGTGCCACCAGTGCTGGGGGACAGGGGATTTCTGGCTACACCTTC
CDR3: CATSAGGQGISGYTF

D: TRBD2
V: TRBV19
J: TRBJ2-7
size: NA
DNA: TGTGCCAGTAGTTTCCTAGCGGGTAACGGCGAGCAGTACTTC
CDR3: CASSFLAGNGEQYF

D: NA
V: TRBV20-1
J: TRBJ2-3
size: NA
DNA: TGCAGTGCTTTCCAGGGGTATACGCAGTATTTT
CDR3: CSAFQGYTQYF

D: NA
V: TRBV6-1
J: TRBJ1-2
size: NA
DNA: TGTGCCAGCAGTGAAGCGGGGGGTCGAGGCTACACCTTC
CDR3: CASSEAGGRGYTF

D: NA
V: TRBV10-3
J: TRBJ1-1
size: NA
DNA: TGTGCCATCAGTGATAGGGGCGGCACTGAAGCTTTCTTT
CDR3: CAISDRGGTEAFF

D: TRBD2
V: TRBV10-3
J: TRBJ2-1
size: NA
DNA: TGTGCCATCAGACCGGGACTAGCGGCGAGCTCCTACAATGAGCAGTTCTTC
CDR3: CAIRPGLAASSYNEQFF

D: TRBD2
V: TRBV3-1/TRBV3-2
J: TRBJ2-2
size: NA
DNA: TGTGCCAGCAGCCCTGGACTAGTAAACACCGGGGAGCTGTTTTTT
CDR3: CASSPGLVNTGELFF

D: TRBD1
V: TRBV16
J: TRBJ1-5
size: NA
DNA: TGTGCCAGCAGCCAATCGCGGGGGACAGGGAGGAATCAGCCCCAGCATTTT
CDR3: CASSQSRGTGRNQPQHF

D: TRBD1
V: TRBV24-1
J: TRBJ2-6
size: NA
DNA: TGTGCCACCAGTGATTCCGGGACAGGGGCCCTCGGGGCCAACGTCCTGACTTTC
CDR3: CATSDSGTGALGANVLTF